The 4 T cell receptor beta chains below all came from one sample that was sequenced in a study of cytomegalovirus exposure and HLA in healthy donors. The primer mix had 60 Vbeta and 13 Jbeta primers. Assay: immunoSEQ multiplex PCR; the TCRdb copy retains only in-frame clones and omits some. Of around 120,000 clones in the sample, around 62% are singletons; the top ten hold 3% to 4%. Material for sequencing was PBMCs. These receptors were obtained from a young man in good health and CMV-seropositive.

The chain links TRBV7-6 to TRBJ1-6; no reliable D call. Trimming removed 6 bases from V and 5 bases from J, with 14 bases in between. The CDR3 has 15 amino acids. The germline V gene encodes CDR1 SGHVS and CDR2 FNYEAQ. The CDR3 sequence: CASRPESGNNSPLHF. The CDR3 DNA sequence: TGTGCCAGCAGACCAGAGTCGGGGAATAATTCACCCCTCCACTTT.

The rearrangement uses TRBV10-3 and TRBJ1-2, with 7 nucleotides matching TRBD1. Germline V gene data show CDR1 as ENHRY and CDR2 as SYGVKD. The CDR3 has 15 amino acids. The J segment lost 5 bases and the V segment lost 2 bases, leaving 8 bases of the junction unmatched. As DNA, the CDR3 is TGTGCCATCAGTGAGCCCCAGACAGGGACGTATGGCTACACCTTC. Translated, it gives CAISEPQTGTYGYTF.

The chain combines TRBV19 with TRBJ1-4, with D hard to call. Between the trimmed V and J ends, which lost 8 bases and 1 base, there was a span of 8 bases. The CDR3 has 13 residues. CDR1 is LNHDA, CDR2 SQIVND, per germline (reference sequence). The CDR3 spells CASLGRTNEKLFF. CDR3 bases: TGTGCCAGTTTAGGGAGAACTAATGAAAAACTGTTTTTT.

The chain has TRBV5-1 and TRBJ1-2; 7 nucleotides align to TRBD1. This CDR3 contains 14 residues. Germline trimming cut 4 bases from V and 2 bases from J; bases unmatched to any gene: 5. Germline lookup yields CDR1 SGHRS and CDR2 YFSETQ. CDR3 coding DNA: TGCGCCAGCAGCCCAACACAGGGGAACTATGGCTACACCTTC. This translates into CASSPTQGNYGYTF.